This T cell receptor (beta chain) emerged from a study of cytomegalovirus exposure and HLA in healthy donors. As for the study in general: Caucasian-associated ancestry cluster membership applied to just over 80% of a few hundred genotyped donors.

Primers: 60 Vbeta forward and 13 Jbeta reverse. TCRdb's copy holds only in-frame clones and misses some; the assay was immunoSEQ multiplex PCR. This table holds roughly 100,000 clones, about 78% found once. This clone showed up just once. No antigen is known for it. Study-wide results and caveats: Rates of TCR association differed by HLA locus in a later analysis, with DRB1 highest and HLA-C lowest.

Sequenced input: PBMCs. The clonotype originates from a woman aged 40 to 55 in good health and CMV-seronegative.

Here the CDR3 reads CSARPLGEAFF. The CDR3 coding sequence is TGCAGTGCTCGACCCCTAGGTGAAGCTTTCTTT. The rearrangement joins TRBV20-1 to TRBJ1-1; D unresolved. This CDR3 is built from 11 residues. V was shortened by 5 bases and J by 7 bases, with 11 bases between the two germline ends. Germline assignment: CDR1 DFQATT and CDR2 SNEGSKA (reference sequence).